Here is one TCR beta chain with its context. The specificity of this receptor is unknown. Within one base of it there is no much larger clone, and no base qualities were kept. This record comes from a study of response to subunit inactivated influenza vaccine (dated by TCRdb to 2016 to 2018). Notes on the research overall: Deep quantitative T cell receptor repertoire profiling was used in the study to track responses to a trivalent subunit inactivated influenza vaccine.

The method behind the library was RT-PCR. The reads were generated on an Illumina HiSeq 2500. Using fastp trimming at Q25 and MiXCR clonotype assembly, TCRdb reanalyzed the public sequencing data and kept in-frame beta chains. Entries that share a CDR3 protein sequence are merged under the most common genes and DNA. In all, the sample holds 150,000 to 200,000 distinct CDR3 sequences, and 9.5% to 15% of those were seen once. In total, the top ten clones hold about 29% of the sample. On the study overall, not on this receptor specifically: It was suggested by the authors that each seasonal influenza vaccination may recruit only a limited number of new T cells.

Relative to germline, V is missing 9 bases and J is missing 4 bases, with 7 bases of the junction outside any gene match. Including the terminal cysteine and phenylalanine, the CDR3 comprises 14 residues. The kept DNA is CDR3 alone, 42 bases in frame from the first base. CDR1 and CDR2 (LNHNV, YYDKDF) derive from the germline V gene (reference sequence). These data were likewise used in another study, on T cells expressing NK-cell markers. Per that second paper: TCR beta cDNA libraries were prepared using 5'RACE template switching, which introduced a universal primer site and unique molecular identifiers. Three sorted T-cell subsets (CD3+CD56+NKG2C+, CD3+CD56+NKG2C- and CD3+CD56-NKG2C+) from 7 to 9 donors had their TCR beta-chain repertoires profiled. Among the eight sequenced donors, only one was HCMV-seronegative, while the other seven were HCMV-seropositive. To restrict sorting to alphabetaTCR-expressing T cells, an anti-gammadeltaTCR antibody was added in several experiments. In six donors, the dominant CD3+CD56+NKG2C+ clonotypes were among the top 10 CD8+ clonotypes and accounted for about 1.0-8% of CD8+ T cells. Those dominant clonotypes were again the most abundant among CD3+CD56-NKG2C+ cells in a handful of donors, at about 28.3-65%. Whether the expanded NKG2C-expressing T cell clones were specific for HCMV antigens remained unclear. All eight donors whose samples were sequenced were randomly selected healthy volunteers, three of them men and five women. HCMV-specific IgG was detected in serum with a commercial ELISA kit to determine HCMV serostatus. Ficoll density gradient centrifugation was used to isolate peripheral blood mononuclear cells from blood. Using Miltenyi isolation kits, CD4+ and CD8+ T cells were isolated from PBMC through magnetic immunoseparation. Priming for cDNA synthesis came from the TCR beta constant segment, and two successive PCR amplification steps followed. Illumina HiSeq 2000/2500, MiSeq or NextSeq was used to sequence libraries as 2 x 150 bp reads. MIGEC was used to demultiplex reads and group reads by UMI, and MiTCR was used to assemble and quantify clonotypes. To exclude erroneous sequences, any TCR cDNA sequence not supported by at least two reads was discarded. The tcR package was used for downstream repertoire analysis, and clonotypes were matched across fractions by CDR3 nucleotide sequence plus V segment. Antigen specificity was annotated against VDJdb with VDJmatch, allowing one amino acid substitution in CDR3.

The sequences come from CD8+ T cells sorted from PBMCs, collected 11 to 12 days after vaccination. The chain is assembled from TRBV15 and TRBJ1-2; 11 of the junction bases match TRBD1. The receptor was derived from a man aged 45-65 years who received an inactivated influenza vaccine. Donor details come from another sample of the same person, matched by shared clones. CDR3 loop: CATTRTGGGYGYTF. The DNA reads as follows: TGTGCCACTACGCGGACAGGGGGCGGCTATGGCTACACCTTC.